The rows below give T cell receptor beta chains drawn from one sample of a study of cytomegalovirus exposure and HLA in healthy donors. Produced via immunoSEQ multiplex PCR; TCRdb's table is partial and in-frame only. This repertoire shows 140,000 to 150,000 clones, approximately 72% found once; its top ten account for over 5%. Sequenced input: PBMCs. The receptors were gathered from a woman aged 55 to 70 in good health and CMV-seronegative. The CDR3 runs from the conserved cysteine through the conserved F or W. Fields, in order: J gene, D gene, clone size, V gene, CDR3 protein, CDR3 DNA. A D gene is named only where the DNA matches it firmly. Not all rows give a size; the values are once, few, many and, for expanded clones, a class.

>TRBJ2-7|TRBD1|few|TRBV19
CASSIGRGTGEQYF
TGTGCCAGTAGTATAGGGAGAGGGACAGGGGAGCAGTACTTC
>TRBJ1-1|TRBD1|.|TRBV18
CASSTGVTEAFF
TGTGCCAGCTCTACAGGGGTTACTGAAGCTTTCTTT
>TRBJ2-7|TRBD2|.|TRBV6-5
CASSYRVAGVEQYF
TGTGCCAGCAGTTATCGGGTAGCGGGAGTCGAGCAGTACTTC
>TRBJ2-7|TRBD2|.|TRBV5-1
CASSLAGRLAGGDEQYF
TGCGCCAGCAGCTTGGCCGGCAGACTAGCGGGAGGGGACGAGCAGTACTTC
>TRBJ2-2|.|few|TRBV28
CASSLNRVNTGELFF
TGTGCCAGCAGTTTAAACAGGGTGAACACCGGGGAGCTGTTTTTT
>TRBJ1-1|TRBD1|.|TRBV27
CASSRRTGGGVLEAFF
TGTGCCAGCAGTCGACGGACAGGGGGCGGAGTACTCGAAGCTTTCTTT
>TRBJ2-7|TRBD2|.|TRBV7-9
CSSSHRLAGDHQGEQYF
TGTTCCAGCAGCCACAGACTAGCGGGGGACCATCAGGGGGAGCAGTACTTC
>TRBJ1-4|TRBD1|.|TRBV28
CASTPGTGREKLFF
TGTGCCAGCACCCCCGGGACAGGGCGGGAAAAACTGTTTTTT
>TRBJ2-2|TRBD2|.|TRBV11-1
CASSWGTSERTGELFF
TGTGCCAGCAGCTGGGGGACTAGCGAACGAACCGGGGAGCTGTTTTTT
>TRBJ2-7|.|few|TRBV11-2
CASSMAGTYEQYF
TGTGCCAGCAGTATGGCAGGTACCTACGAGCAGTACTTC
>TRBJ2-3|TRBD1|.|TRBV2
CASSEGSGQGAADTQYF
TGTGCCAGCAGTGAAGGTTCTGGGCAGGGGGCGGCAGATACGCAGTATTTT
>TRBJ2-1|TRBD2|once|TRBV6-5
CASSYGLRGGKKFF
TGTGCCAGCAGTTATGGTCTACGCGGGGGTAAGAAGTTCTTC
>TRBJ2-3|.|many|TRBV6-1
CASSGSTRIESDTQYF
TGTGCCAGCAGTGGGAGTACTAGGATAGAATCAGATACGCAGTATTTT
>TRBJ2-3|.|.|TRBV7-6
CASSLVVGGTDTQYF
TGTGCCAGCAGCTTAGTAGTGGGAGGCACAGATACGCAGTATTTT
>TRBJ2-7|TRBD1|.|TRBV7-2
CASSLDRGPSYEQYF
TGTGCCAGCAGCTTAGACAGGGGACCCTCCTACGAGCAGTACTTC
>TRBJ2-7|.|.|TRBV21-1
CASNPLQGPTYEQYF
TGTGCCAGCAACCCGTTACAGGGACCGACCTACGAGCAGTACTTC
>TRBJ2-7|.|.|TRBV11-3
CASSLGPPGGYEQYF
TGTGCCAGCAGCTTGGGGCCTCCCGGGGGATACGAGCAGTACTTC
>TRBJ2-1|.|.|TRBV5-6
CASTPKGRESEQFF
TGTGCCAGCACCCCCAAGGGGCGAGAAAGTGAGCAGTTCTTC
>TRBJ2-3|TRBD2|.|TRBV7-2
CASSLLAGGRTQYF
TGTGCCAGCAGCTTACTGGCGGGGGGTCGGACGCAGTATTTT
>TRBJ1-6|.|once|TRBV2
CASSDVGTGRSPLHF
TGTGCCAGCAGTGACGTGGGAACAGGGCGTTCACCCCTCCACTTT
>TRBJ1-5|.|.|TRBV5-4
CASSSGGGPSNQPQHF
TGTGCCAGCAGCTCCGGGGGGGGACCAAGCAATCAGCCCCAGCATTTT
>TRBJ1-5|.|few|TRBV5-8
CASSSGVGNQPQHF
TGTGCCAGCAGCTCGGGAGTAGGCAATCAGCCCCAGCATTTT
>TRBJ2-2|TRBD2|.|TRBV2
CASSGLEDSGSWTGELFF
TGTGCCAGCAGTGGGCTGGAAGATAGCGGGAGTTGGACCGGGGAGCTGTTTTTT
>TRBJ1-5|TRBD1|.|TRBV19
CASSIPIPGQGVQPQHF
TGTGCCAGTAGTATACCAATACCGGGACAGGGGGTTCAGCCCCAGCATTTT
>TRBJ2-7|.|.|TRBV7-2
CASSRTRGSTYEQYF
TGTGCCAGCAGCCGGACCAGGGGTTCAACCTACGAGCAGTACTTC
>TRBJ2-1|TRBD2|.|TRBV4-3
CASSQDRLAGNEQFF
TGCGCCAGCAGCCAAGATCGGCTAGCGGGAAATGAGCAGTTCTTC
>TRBJ2-1|.|.|TRBV7-9
CASSLIPPGSQFF
TGTGCCAGCAGCTTAATTCCTCCGGGATCGCAGTTCTTC
>TRBJ2-7|.|few|TRBV12-5
CASGPGTSRYEQYF
TGTGCTAGTGGTCCCGGGACAAGTCGATACGAGCAGTACTTC
>TRBJ1-1|.|.|TRBV29-1
CSVVPGITEAFF
TGCAGCGTTGTGCCAGGGATCACTGAAGCTTTCTTT
>TRBJ2-7|.|few|TRBV6-5
CASVPTGDGGEQYF
TGTGCCAGCGTCCCGACGGGGGATGGGGGCGAGCAGTACTTC
>TRBJ2-5|TRBD1|.|TRBV7-2
CASSPGQGRETQYF
TGTGCCAGCAGCCCCGGACAGGGGAGGGAGACCCAGTACTTC
>TRBJ1-5|TRBD1|.|TRBV16
CASGDRINQPQHF
TGTGCCAGCGGGGACAGAATTAATCAGCCCCAGCATTTT
>TRBJ2-1|.|.|TRBV6-6
CASSSPYNEQFF
TGTGCCAGCAGTTCCCCGTACAATGAGCAGTTCTTC
>TRBJ2-7|.|.|TRBV5-1
CASSVPSPTYEQYF
TGCGCCAGCAGCGTTCCTAGCCCTACCTACGAGCAGTACTTC
>TRBJ2-1|.|once|TRBV19
CASSTQWSVDEQFF
TGTGCCAGTAGTACCCAGTGGTCCGTGGATGAGCAGTTCTTC